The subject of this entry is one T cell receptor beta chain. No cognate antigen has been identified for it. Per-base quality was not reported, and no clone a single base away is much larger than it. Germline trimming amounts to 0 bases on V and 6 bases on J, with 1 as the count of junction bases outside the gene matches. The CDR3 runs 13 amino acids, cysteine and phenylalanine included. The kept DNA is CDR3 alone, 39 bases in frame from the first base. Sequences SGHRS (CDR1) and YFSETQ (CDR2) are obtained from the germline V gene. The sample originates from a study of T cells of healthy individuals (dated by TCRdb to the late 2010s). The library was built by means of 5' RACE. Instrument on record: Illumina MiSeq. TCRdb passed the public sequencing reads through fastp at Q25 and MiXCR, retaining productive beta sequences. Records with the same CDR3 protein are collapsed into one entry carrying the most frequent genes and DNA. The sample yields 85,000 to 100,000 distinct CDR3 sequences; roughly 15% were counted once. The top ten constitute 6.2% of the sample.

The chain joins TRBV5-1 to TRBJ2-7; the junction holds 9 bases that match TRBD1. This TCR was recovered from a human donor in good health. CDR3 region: CASSLGTGAEQYF. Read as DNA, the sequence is TGCGCCAGCAGCTTGGGGACAGGGGCCGAGCAGTACTTC.